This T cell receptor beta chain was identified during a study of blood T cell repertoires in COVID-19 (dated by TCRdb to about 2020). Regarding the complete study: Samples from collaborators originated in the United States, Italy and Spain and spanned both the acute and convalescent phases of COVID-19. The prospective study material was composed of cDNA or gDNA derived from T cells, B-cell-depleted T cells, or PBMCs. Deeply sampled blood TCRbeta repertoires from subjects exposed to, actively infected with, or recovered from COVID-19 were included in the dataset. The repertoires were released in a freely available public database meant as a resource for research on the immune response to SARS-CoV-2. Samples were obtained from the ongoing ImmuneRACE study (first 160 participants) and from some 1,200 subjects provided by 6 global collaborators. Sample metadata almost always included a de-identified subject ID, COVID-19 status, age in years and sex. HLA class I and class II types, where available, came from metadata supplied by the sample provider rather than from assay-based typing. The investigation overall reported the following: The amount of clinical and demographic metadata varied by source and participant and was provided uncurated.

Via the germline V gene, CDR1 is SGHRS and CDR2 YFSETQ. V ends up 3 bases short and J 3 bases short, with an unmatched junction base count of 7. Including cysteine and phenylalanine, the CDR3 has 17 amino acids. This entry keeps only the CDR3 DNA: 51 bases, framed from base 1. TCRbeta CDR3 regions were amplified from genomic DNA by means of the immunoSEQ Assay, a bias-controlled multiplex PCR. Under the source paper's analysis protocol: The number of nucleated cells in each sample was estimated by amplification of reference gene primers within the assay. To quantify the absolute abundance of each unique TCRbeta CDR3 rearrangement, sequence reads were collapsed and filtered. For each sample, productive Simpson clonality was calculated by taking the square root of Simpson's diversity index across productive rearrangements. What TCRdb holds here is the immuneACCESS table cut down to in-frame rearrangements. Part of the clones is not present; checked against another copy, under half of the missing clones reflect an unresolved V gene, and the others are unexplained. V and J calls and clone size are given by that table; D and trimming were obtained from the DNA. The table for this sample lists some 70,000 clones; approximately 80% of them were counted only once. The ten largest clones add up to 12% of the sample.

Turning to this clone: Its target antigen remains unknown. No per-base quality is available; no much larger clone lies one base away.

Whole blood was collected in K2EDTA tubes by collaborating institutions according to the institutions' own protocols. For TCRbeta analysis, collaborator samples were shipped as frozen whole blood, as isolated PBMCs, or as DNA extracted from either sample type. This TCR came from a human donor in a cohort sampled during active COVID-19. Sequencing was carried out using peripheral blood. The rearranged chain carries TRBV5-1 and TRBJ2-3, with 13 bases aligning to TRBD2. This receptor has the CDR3 CASSSTPGLAGTDTQYF. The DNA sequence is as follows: TGCGCCAGCAGCTCTACTCCGGGACTAGCGGGGACAGATACGCAGTATTTT.